This T cell receptor (beta chain) was obtained from a study of identical twins. With 6 bases removed from V and 13 bases from J, the gap between germline ends came to 16 bases. The CDR3 runs 12 residues. This clonotype was counted ten times or more. The antigen remains unidentified. Findings of the study overall: Part of the zero-insertion signal could reflect confounding by invariant MAIT and iNKT cells. Beta out-of-frame sequences showed weaker excess twin sharing.

TCRdb re-called the 5' RACE reads through MiXCR, storing one row per CDR3 protein. The sample includes approximately 240,000 distinct CDR3 sequences, about 14% of them seen just once. The chain recombines TRBV12-3 or TRBV12-4 with TRBJ1-5; tentatively, D is TRBD1 (5 bases). This receptor was identified in a woman aged 18-29 years in good health. Source material: memory (CD45RO+) T cells sorted from blood. In nucleotides, the CDR3 is TGTGCCAGCAGCCGGCAGGTGCAGGGACAGCATTTT. Amino acids: CASSRQVQGQHF.